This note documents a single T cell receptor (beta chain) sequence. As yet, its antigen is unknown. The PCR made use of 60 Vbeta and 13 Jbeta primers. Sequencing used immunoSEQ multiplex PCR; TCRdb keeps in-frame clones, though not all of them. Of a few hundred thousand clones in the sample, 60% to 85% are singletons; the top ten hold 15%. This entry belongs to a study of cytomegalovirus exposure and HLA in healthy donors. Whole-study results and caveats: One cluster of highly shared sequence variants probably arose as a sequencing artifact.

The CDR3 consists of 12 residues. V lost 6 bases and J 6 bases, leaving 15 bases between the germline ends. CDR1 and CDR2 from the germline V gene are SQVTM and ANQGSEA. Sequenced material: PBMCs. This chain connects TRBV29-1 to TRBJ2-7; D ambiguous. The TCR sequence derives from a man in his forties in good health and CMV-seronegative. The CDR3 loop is CSVSGPAIEQYF. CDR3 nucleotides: TGCAGCGTCTCAGGTCCCGCCATCGAGCAGTACTTC.